The clone carrying this T cell receptor beta chain turned up a few times. Its target is unknown. Trimming stripped 6 bases from V and 11 bases from J, with 23 bases between. Germline V lookup: CDR1 DFQATT, CDR2 SNEGSKA (reference sequence). CDR3 length: 14 amino acids. A modified ARM-PCR protocol with three rounds of nested PCR amplified TCRbeta. TCRdb processed the multiplex PCR reads anew with MiXCR; each CDR3 protein has one entry. Here the sample spans 120,000 or so distinct CDR3 sequences, 66% being singletons. These data come from a study of tumor and adjacent non-tumor tissue in lung cancer. As for the study in general: Each sample yielded approximately 4.2 million productive TCRbeta reads on average. Study findings and constraints: Compared with tumor, normal lung showed significantly lower TCR diversity. Top 100 clones took a larger repertoire share in normal lung.

The template was RNA from unsorted bulk tissue. Between August and November 2014, newly diagnosed, chemotherapy-naive lung cancer patients underwent thoracic surgery in China. Sequencing used lung tumor tissue. The chain links TRBV20-1 to TRBJ2-1; possibly TRBD1 or TRBD2 for D (7 bases each). This TCR was recovered from a man aged 25 to 40 with non-small cell lung cancer. CDR3 sequence reads: CSADPGGGLNKQFF. The CDR3 DNA is TGCAGTGCCGACCCAGGGGGGGGGTTGAATAAGCAGTTCTTC.